This note documents a single TCR beta chain sequence. The CDR3 is made up of 13 amino acids. Trimming took off 8 bases at V and 1 base at J, with 6 bases between the two ends. The germline gives CDR1 SGHVS, CDR2 FQNEAQ. The data are from a study of cytomegalovirus exposure and HLA in healthy donors. The assay was immunoSEQ multiplex PCR, and TCRdb's table has in-frame clones only and misses some. Of 85,000 to 120,000 clones detected, about 87% appear once; the ten largest clones hold roughly 2%. This clonotype was obtained from a woman aged 18-30 years in good health and CMV-seropositive. The sequencing input was PBMCs. V usage is TRBV7-8 and J usage is TRBJ1-6; a possible D gene is TRBD1 (5 bases). The CDR3 nucleotides are TGTGCCAGCCGGGGGTCCTATAATTCACCCCTCCACTTT. It encodes CASRGSYNSPLHF.